This T cell receptor beta chain appears in the sequencing data of a study of blood T cell repertoires in COVID-19 (dated by TCRdb to 2020 to 2022). With respect to the entire study: The collaborator samples originated in the United States, Italy and Spain and spanned the acute and convalescent phases of COVID-19. The samples were drawn from two sources: the first 160 participants of the ongoing ImmuneRACE study, and 1,000 to 1,500 subjects contributed by 6 global collaborators. The repertoires were released in a freely available public database meant as a resource for research on the immune response to SARS-CoV-2. The dataset comprised deeply sampled blood TCRbeta repertoires from subjects exposed to, actively infected with, or recovered from COVID-19. The sample metadata nearly always contained a de-identified subject ID, COVID-19 status, age in years and sex. Where available, HLA class I and class II types were taken from metadata supplied by the sample provider and were not determined by assay-based typing. The prospective study material was composed of cDNA or gDNA derived from T cells, B-cell-depleted T cells, or PBMCs.

As regards this clone: Which antigen it targets is not known. Base qualities are not recorded, but no much larger clone differs from it by a single base.

The immunoSEQ Assay, a bias-controlled multiplex PCR, was used to amplify TCRbeta CDR3 regions from genomic DNA. For the original study's pipeline: Nucleated cell counts per sample were estimated from amplification of reference gene primers within the assay. To quantify the absolute abundance of each unique TCRbeta CDR3 rearrangement, sequence reads were collapsed and filtered. For each sample, productive Simpson clonality was calculated by taking the square root of Simpson's diversity index across productive rearrangements. TCRdb carries this immuneACCESS record with in-frame sequences only. Its versions omit some clonotypes, under half of them owing to an unresolved V gene in the studies checked, with the rest unexplained. The V and J calls and clone size come from that table; D and trimming were worked out from the DNA. This sample has some 250,000 clones in its table, and around 86% of those were observed once. Over 5% of the sample belongs to the ten largest clones.

Overall results and qualifications from the work: How much clinical and demographic metadata was included differed by source and by participant, and the metadata was provided uncurated.

In Seattle, one collaborating source enrolled patients while the infection was active and tracked those patients longitudinally over the course of disease. The collaborating institutions used their own protocols to collect whole blood in K2EDTA tubes. For TCRbeta analysis, collaborators shipped samples in one of three forms: frozen whole blood, isolated PBMCs, or DNA extracted from either of those sample types. Sequencing input: peripheral blood. This TCR derives from a woman in her fifties or sixties with COVID-19, enrolled during active disease.

The CDR3 has the sequence CASTSGTGVYSNQPQHF. The bases read TGTGCCAGTACCTCCGGGACAGGGGTTTATAGCAATCAGCCCCAGCATTTT. The rearranged chain carries TRBV19 and TRBJ1-5, and 10 junction bases match TRBD1. The CDR3 has 17 amino acids, counting the end cysteine and phenylalanine. Only the CDR3 DNA stays, 51 bases, in frame from base 1. The germline V gene (reference sequence) provides CDR1 LNHDA and CDR2 SQIVND. Germline trimming: 7 bases from V, 0 bases from J; junction bases outside gene matches: 9.